These T cell receptor beta chains were read from a single sample in a study of blood T cell repertoires in COVID-19. The repertoire was sequenced with immunoSEQ multiplex PCR; TCRdb's copy has only in-frame clones and lacks some. The sample consists of some 300,000 clones, roughly 88% of them appearing once. Material: peripheral blood. These receptor sequences come from a woman under 40 who had recovered from COVID-19. Each CDR3 is given with its conserved first and last residue. D genes are given only for firm matches. Clone size is given for some rows only: seen once, a few or many times, or a class if the clone is expanded.

d_gene | j_gene | abundance | v_gene | CDR3aa | CDR3nt
TRBD2 | TRBJ2-1 | . | TRBV28 | CASSTSAYNEQFF | TGTGCCAGCAGCACTAGCGCGTACAATGAGCAGTTCTTC
. | TRBJ2-6 | . | TRBV7-9 | CASSLTSSGANVLTF | TGTGCCAGCAGCCTCACTAGCTCTGGGGCCAACGTCCTGACTTTC
TRBD1 | TRBJ1-1 | . | TRBV2 | CATRDRDPMNTEAFF | TGTGCCACCCGAGACAGGGACCCTATGAACACTGAAGCTTTCTTT
. | TRBJ1-3 | . | TRBV5-4 | CASSPGSSGNTIYF | TGTGCCAGCAGTCCCGGGAGCTCTGGAAACACCATATATTTT
TRBD1 | TRBJ1-5 | once | TRBV15 | CATSRFGDLTGTGGSDDNQPQHF | TGTGCCACCAGCAGATTTGGGGACCTAACCGGGACAGGGGGGTCTGACGACAATCAGCCCCAGCATTTT
. | TRBJ1-1 | . | TRBV5-1 | CASSQDKTNTEAFF | TGCGCCAGCAGCCAGGACAAGACGAACACTGAAGCTTTCTTT
. | TRBJ1-1 | few | TRBV6-5 | CASTKVRGVNTEAFF | TGTGCCAGCACCAAGGTCCGGGGAGTGAACACTGAAGCTTTCTTT
. | TRBJ2-1 | . | TRBV29-1 | CSVPVGRSSYNEQFF | TGCAGCGTCCCGGTAGGCCGGAGCTCCTACAATGAGCAGTTCTTC
TRBD1 | TRBJ2-2 | . | TRBV6-2/TRBV6-3 | CASSPMPGQGSLTGELFF | TGTGCCAGCAGTCCGATGCCGGGACAGGGTTCGTTAACCGGGGAGCTGTTTTTT
TRBD1 | TRBJ1-3 | . | TRBV5-6 | CASSLGQGAGNTIYF | TGTGCCAGCAGCTTGGGTCAGGGGGCTGGAAACACCATATATTTT
. | TRBJ1-2 | . | TRBV2 | CASKLGQSYGYTF | TGTGCCAGCAAACTCGGACAGTCATATGGCTACACCTTC
. | TRBJ2-3 | . | TRBV15 | CATSRAGDTQYF | TGTGCCACCAGCAGAGCAGGTGATACGCAGTATTTT
TRBD2 | TRBJ2-7 | . | TRBV24-1 | CATSDLGTSGSYEQYF | TGTGCCACCAGTGATTTGGGGACTAGCGGCTCCTACGAGCAGTACTTC
. | TRBJ2-7 | few | TRBV3-1/TRBV3-2 | CASSQAGRQYF | TGTGCCAGCAGCCAAGCGGGAAGGCAGTACTTC
. | TRBJ2-1 | . | TRBV9 | CASSVATRDLGEQFF | TGTGCCAGCAGCGTAGCTACACGGGACTTGGGTGAGCAGTTCTTC
TRBD1 | TRBJ2-2 | . | TRBV28 | CASREGTGGATGELFF | TGTGCCAGCAGAGAGGGAACAGGGGGCGCAACCGGGGAGCTGTTTTTT
. | TRBJ1-4 | . | TRBV7-2 | CASSLGKGDEKLFF | TGTGCCAGCAGCTTGGGTAAAGGGGATGAAAAACTGTTTTTT
TRBD1 | TRBJ2-2 | . | TRBV5-6 | CASRTGQGMVGELFF | TGTGCCAGCAGAACCGGACAGGGGATGGTCGGGGAGCTGTTTTTT
. | TRBJ2-5 | . | TRBV25-1 | CASSDSRGQETQYF | TGTGCCAGCAGTGATTCCCGGGGGCAAGAGACCCAGTACTTC